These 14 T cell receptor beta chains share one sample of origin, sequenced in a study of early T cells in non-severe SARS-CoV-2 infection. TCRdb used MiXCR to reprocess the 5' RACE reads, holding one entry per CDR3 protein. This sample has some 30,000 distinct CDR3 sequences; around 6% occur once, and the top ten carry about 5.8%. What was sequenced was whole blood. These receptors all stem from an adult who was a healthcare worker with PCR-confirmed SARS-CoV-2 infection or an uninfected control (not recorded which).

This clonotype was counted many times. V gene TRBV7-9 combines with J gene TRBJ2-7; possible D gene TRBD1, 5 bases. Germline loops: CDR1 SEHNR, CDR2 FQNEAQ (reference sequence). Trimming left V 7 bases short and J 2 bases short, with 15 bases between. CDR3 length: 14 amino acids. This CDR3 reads CASIGVKNPYEQYF. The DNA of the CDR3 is TGTGCCAGCATAGGGGTCAAAAATCCCTACGAGCAGTACTTC.

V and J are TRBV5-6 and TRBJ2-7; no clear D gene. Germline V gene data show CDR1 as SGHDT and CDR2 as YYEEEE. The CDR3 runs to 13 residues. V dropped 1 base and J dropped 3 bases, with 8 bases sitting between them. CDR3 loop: CASSLLANYEQYF. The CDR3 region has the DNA TGTGCCAGCAGCTTGCTCGCGAACTACGAGCAGTACTTC.

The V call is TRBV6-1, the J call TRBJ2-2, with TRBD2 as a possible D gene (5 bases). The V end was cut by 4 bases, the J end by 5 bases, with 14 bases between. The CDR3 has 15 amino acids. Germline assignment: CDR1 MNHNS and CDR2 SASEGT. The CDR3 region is CASSVWGEGTGELFF. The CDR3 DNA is TGTGCCAGCAGTGTTTGGGGAGAAGGGACCGGGGAGCTGTTTTTT.

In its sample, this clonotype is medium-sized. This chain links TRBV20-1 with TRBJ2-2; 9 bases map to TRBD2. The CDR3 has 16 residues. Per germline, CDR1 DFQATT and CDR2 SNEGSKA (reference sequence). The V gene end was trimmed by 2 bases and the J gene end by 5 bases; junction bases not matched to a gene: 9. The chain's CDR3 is CSARTAGGLYTGELFF. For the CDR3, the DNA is TGCAGTGCTAGAACGGCGGGAGGGTTGTATACCGGGGAGCTGTTTTTT.

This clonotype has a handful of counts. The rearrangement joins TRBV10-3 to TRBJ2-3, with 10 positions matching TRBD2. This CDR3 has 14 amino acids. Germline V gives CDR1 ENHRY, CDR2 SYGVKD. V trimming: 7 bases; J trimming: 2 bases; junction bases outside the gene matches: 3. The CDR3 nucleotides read TGTGCCATCAAAACTAGCGGGACCACAGATACGCAGTATTTT. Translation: CAIKTSGTTDTQYF.

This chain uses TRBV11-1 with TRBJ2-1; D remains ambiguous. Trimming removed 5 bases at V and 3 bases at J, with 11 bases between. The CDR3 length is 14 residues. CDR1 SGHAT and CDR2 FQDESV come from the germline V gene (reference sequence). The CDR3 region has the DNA TGTGCCAGCAGCCCCCCCGAGAGCTACAATGAGCAGTTCTTC. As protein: CASSPPESYNEQFF. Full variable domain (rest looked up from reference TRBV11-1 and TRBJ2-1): EAEVAQSPRYKITEKSQAVAFWCDPISGHATLYWYRQILGQGPELLVQFQDESVVDDSQLPKDRFSAERLKGVDSTLKIQPAELGDSAMYLCASSPPESYNEQFFGPGTRLTVL.

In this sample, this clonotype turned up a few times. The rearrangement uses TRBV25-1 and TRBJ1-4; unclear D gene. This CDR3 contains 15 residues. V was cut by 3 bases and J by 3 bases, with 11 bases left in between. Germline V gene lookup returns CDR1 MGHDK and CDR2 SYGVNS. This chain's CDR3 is CASSEARGSNEKLFF. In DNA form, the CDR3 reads TGTGCCAGCAGTGAGGCCCGGGGATCTAATGAAAAACTGTTTTTT.

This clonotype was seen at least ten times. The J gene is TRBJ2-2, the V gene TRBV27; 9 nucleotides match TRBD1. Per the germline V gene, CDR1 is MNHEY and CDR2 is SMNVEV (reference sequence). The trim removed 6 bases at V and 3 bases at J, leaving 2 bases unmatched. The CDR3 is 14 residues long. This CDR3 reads CASRTGGYTGELFF. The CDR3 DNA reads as TGTGCCAGCAGAACAGGGGGCTACACCGGGGAGCTGTTTTTT.

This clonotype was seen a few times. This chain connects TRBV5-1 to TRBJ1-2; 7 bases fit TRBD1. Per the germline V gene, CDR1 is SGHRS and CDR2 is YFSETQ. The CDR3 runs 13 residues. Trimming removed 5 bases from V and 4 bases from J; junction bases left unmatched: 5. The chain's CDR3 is CASSSGQVYGYTF. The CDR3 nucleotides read TGCGCCAGCAGTTCCGGACAGGTCTATGGCTACACCTTC.

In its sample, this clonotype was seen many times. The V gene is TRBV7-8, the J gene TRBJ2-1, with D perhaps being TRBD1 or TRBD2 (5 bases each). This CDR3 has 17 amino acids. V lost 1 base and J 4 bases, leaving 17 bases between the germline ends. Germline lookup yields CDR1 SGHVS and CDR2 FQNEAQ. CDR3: CASSLGGGSVSYNEQFF. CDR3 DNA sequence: TGTGCCAGCAGCTTAGGGGGCGGGTCCGTCTCATACAATGAGCAGTTCTTC.

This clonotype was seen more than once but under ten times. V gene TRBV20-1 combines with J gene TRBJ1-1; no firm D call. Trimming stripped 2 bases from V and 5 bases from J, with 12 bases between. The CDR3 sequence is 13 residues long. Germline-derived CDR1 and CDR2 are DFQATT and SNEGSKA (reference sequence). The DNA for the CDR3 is TGCAGTGCTAGAACCCAGGTATGGACTGAAGCTTTCTTT. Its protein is CSARTQVWTEAFF.

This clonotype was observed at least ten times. DNA for the CDR3: TGTGCCAGCAGATACGGACAGGGGGGTACGCAGTATTTT. Protein product: CASRYGQGGTQYF. The chain uses TRBV6-5 and TRBJ2-3; 10 bases are a match to TRBD1. CDR3 length equals 13 residues. CDR1 and CDR2 from the germline V gene are MNHEY and SVGAGI. Germline trimming cut 6 bases from V and 8 bases from J; bases unmatched to any gene: 5.

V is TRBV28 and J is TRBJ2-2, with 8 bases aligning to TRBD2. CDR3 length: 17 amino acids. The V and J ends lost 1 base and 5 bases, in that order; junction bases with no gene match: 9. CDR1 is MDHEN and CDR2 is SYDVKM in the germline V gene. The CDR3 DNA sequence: TGTGCCAGCAGTTTATTGTGGTCTAGCGGGCTTACCGGGGAGCTGTTTTTT. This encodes CASSLLWSSGLTGELFF.

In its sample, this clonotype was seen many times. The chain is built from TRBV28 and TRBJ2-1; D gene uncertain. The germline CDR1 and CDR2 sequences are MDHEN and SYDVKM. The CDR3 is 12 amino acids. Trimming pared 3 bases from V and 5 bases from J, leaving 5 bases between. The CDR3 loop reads CASSFYDNEQFF. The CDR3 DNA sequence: TGTGCCAGCAGTTTCTATGACAATGAGCAGTTCTTC.